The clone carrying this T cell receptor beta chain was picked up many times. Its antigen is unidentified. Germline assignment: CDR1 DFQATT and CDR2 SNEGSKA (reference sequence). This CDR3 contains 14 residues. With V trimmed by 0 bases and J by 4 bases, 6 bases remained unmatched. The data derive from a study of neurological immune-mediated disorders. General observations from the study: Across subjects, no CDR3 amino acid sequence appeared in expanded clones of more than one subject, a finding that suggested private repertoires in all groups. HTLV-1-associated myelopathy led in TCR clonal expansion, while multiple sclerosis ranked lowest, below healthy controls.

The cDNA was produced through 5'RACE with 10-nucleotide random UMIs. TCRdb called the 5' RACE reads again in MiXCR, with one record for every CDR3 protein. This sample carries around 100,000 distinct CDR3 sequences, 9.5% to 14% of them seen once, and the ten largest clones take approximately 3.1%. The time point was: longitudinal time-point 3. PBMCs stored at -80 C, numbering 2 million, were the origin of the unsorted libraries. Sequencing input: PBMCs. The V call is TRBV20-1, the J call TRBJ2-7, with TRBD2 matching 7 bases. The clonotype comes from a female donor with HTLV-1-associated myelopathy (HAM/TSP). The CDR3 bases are TGCAGTGCTAGAGATCTTACGCGGGAGTACGAGCAGTACTTC. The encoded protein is CSARDLTREYEQYF.